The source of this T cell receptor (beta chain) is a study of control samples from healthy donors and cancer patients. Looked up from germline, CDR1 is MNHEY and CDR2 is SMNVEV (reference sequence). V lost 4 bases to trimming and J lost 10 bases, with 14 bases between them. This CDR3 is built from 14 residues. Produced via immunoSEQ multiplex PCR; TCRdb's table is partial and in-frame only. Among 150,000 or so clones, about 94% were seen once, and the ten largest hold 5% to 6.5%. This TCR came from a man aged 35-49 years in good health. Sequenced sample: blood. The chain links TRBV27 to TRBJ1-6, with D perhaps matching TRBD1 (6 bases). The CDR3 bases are TGTGCCAGCAGTTGGTCGGGGGGCGAGTCACCCCTCCACTTT. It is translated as CASSWSGGESPLHF.